Shown below are 4 T cell receptor beta chains from a single sample sequenced in a study of T cell repertoires in ileal Crohn's disease. Generated by immunoSEQ multiplex PCR, the TCRdb table keeps only in-frame clones and is missing some. The sample holds some 4,200 clones; 76% are singletons and the top ten take approximately 15%. Sequenced input: ileal tissue. These receptors all stem from an adult with Crohn's disease.

This rearrangement joins TRBV7-2 to TRBJ2-3; D gene unclear. The CDR3 is made up of 13 amino acids. V was shortened by 4 bases and J by 1 base, with 6 bases between the two germline ends. Germline CDR1 SGHTA, CDR2 FQGNSA. In DNA, the CDR3 is TGTGCCAGCAGCTCCCCCGGCACAGATACGCAGTATTTT. Encoded protein: CASSSPGTDTQYF.

The chain couples TRBV29-1 to TRBJ2-3, with 8 bases identical to TRBD2. Per germline, CDR1 SQVTM and CDR2 ANQGSEA. The CDR3 is 15 amino acids. The junction had 9 bases not matched to a gene; V was cut back by 4 bases and J by 3 bases. CDR3 loop: CSVGGVGTRTDTQYF. In DNA, the CDR3 is TGCAGCGTTGGAGGGGTAGGGACTAGAACAGATACGCAGTATTTT.

The chain employs TRBV29-1 and TRBJ1-2; 8 bases match TRBD1. Trimming took 0 bases from V and 5 from J; bases not matched to a gene: 2. The CDR3 consists of 13 residues. Germline V gene sequence: CDR1 SQVTM, CDR2 ANQGSEA. The CDR3 nucleotides are TGCAGCGTTGAAGATCAGGGGGCATATGGCTACACCTTC. It codes for CSVEDQGAYGYTF. The whole variable domain, filled in from reference TRBV29-1 and TRBJ1-2, reads SAVISQKPSRDICQRGTSLTIQCQVDSQVTMMFWYRQQPGQSLTLIATANQGSEATYESGFVIDKFPISRPNLTFSTLTVSNMSPEDSSIYLCSVEDQGAYGYTFGSGTRLTVV.

The rearrangement links TRBV27 to TRBJ2-2; D remains unclear. Germline CDR1 reads MNHEY; CDR2 reads SMNVEV (reference sequence). CDR3 length equals 13 residues. V was shortened by 5 bases and J by 0 bases, with 4 bases between the two germline ends. The CDR3 nucleotides read TGTGCCAGCAGTAGCACGAACACCGGGGAGCTGTTTTTT. This sequence encodes CASSSTNTGELFF.